The 11 T cell receptor beta chains below come from one sample, sequenced in a study of T cell responses to AZD1222 COVID-19 vaccine. The protocol was immunoSEQ multiplex PCR, while the TCRdb copy is restricted to in-frame clones and leaves out a portion. The sample includes roughly 70,000 clones, around 85% of them seen just once. The source was peripheral blood, collected on day 0 of AZD1222 vaccination. These TCRs come from an adult in good health.

This clone showed up just a few times. The junction shows a germline mismatch at one end, possibly a read error. The chain employs TRBV24-1 and TRBJ2-1; TRBD2 aligns across 8 bases. The CDR3 loop spans 13 amino acids. CDR1 and CDR2 from the germline V gene are KGHDR and SFDVKD. The CDR3 loop is CATSGAAGEERIF. In nucleotides, the CDR3 is TGTGCCACCAGTGGGGCAGCGGGAGAAGAAAGGATCTTC.

The genes are TRBV6-5 and TRBJ1-5; the D is unclear. Germline V gives CDR1 MNHEY, CDR2 SVGAGI. The CDR3 extends over 12 amino acids. The V and J ends lost 6 bases and 5 bases respectively, with 8 bases between them. CDR3 region: CASRVGYQPQHF. The CDR3 DNA reads TGTGCCAGCAGGGTGGGATATCAGCCCCAGCATTTT.

V and J are TRBV5-4 and TRBJ2-3; 9 bases line up with TRBD2. The CDR3 is 16 amino acids. V lost 4 bases to trimming and J lost 2 bases; unmatched junction nucleotides: 8. The germline V gene encodes CDR1 SGHNT and CDR2 YYREEE (reference sequence). Here the CDR3 DNA reads TGTGCCAGCAGCCGAAGGACTAGCGCATACACAGATACGCAGTATTTT. Protein: CASSRRTSAYTDTQYF.

The chain combines TRBV19 with TRBJ2-7, with 10 bases identical to TRBD2. Germline V gives CDR1 LNHDA, CDR2 SQIVND (reference sequence). The CDR3 contains 17 residues. With V trimmed by 5 bases and J by 0 bases, 10 bases remained unmatched. CDR3 bases: TGTGCCAGTAGTCTGCATTGGTCTAGCGGGGGCTCCTACGAGCAGTACTTC. Amino acids: CASSLHWSSGGSYEQYF. The full variable domain, rest sourced from reference TRBV19 and TRBJ2-7, is DGGITQSPKYLFRKEGQNVTLSCEQNLNHDAMYWYRQDPGQGLRLIYYSQIVNDFQKGDIAEGYSVSREKKESFPLTVTSAQKNPTAFYLCASSLHWSSGGSYEQYFGPGTRLTVT.

V is TRBV10-3 and J is TRBJ1-5, with 7 bases identical to TRBD1. The germline V gene has CDR1 ENHRY and CDR2 SYGVKD. This CDR3 has 14 amino acids. Germline trimming cut 3 bases from V and 7 bases from J; bases unmatched to any gene: 6. CDR3 nucleotide sequence: TGTGCCATCAGTGAAGGCAGGGGGGTACAGCCCCAGCATTTT. This encodes CAISEGRGVQPQHF.

The V call is TRBV5-1, the J call TRBJ1-6; D is perhaps TRBD1 (6 bases). The germline V gene has CDR1 SGHRS and CDR2 YFSETQ. With 5 bases removed from V and 0 bases from J, the gap between germline ends came to 12 bases. This CDR3 has 16 amino acids. DNA of the CDR3: TGCGCCAGCAGTAGCACAGGGAGCTCCTATAATTCACCCCTCCACTTT. Translating gives CASSSTGSSYNSPLHF.

The V gene is TRBV9, the J gene TRBJ2-1; D gene ambiguous. V was shortened by 0 bases and J by 0 bases, with 1 base between the two germline ends. This CDR3 contains 13 residues. CDR1 SGDLS and CDR2 YYNGEE come from the germline V gene. In DNA form, the CDR3 reads TGTGCCAGCAGCGTAGGCTCCTACAATGAGCAGTTCTTC. Translated, it gives CASSVGSYNEQFF.

This rearrangement joins TRBV30 to TRBJ1-5; D uncertain. CDR1 and CDR2 (germline): GTSNPN, SVGIG (reference sequence). Between the trimmed V and J ends, which lost 3 bases and 0 bases, there was a span of 6 bases. This CDR3 region has 13 residues. The CDR3 DNA sequence: TGTGCCTGGAGCCTCGATAGCAATCAGCCCCAGCATTTT. This encodes CAWSLDSNQPQHF.

V and J are TRBV6-5 and TRBJ1-1, with 7 bases lining up with TRBD1. This CDR3 spans 15 amino acids. CDR1 and CDR2 (germline): MNHEY, SVGAGI. V gave up 2 bases and J gave up 2 bases; unmatched junction bases: 5. The CDR3 sequence: CASSYRDSGNTEAFF. CDR3 in DNA: TGTGCCAGCAGTTACCGGGACAGTGGTAACACTGAAGCTTTCTTT.

This clone was recorded only once. The CDR3 spells CASSHGQGEETQYF. The CDR3 DNA sequence: TGCGCCAGCAGCCACGGACAGGGGGAAGAGACCCAGTACTTC. V gene TRBV5-1 combines with J gene TRBJ2-5; 10 bases align to TRBD1. There are 14 residues in the CDR3. From germline, CDR1 is SGHRS and CDR2 YFSETQ. Trimming at V came to 4 bases and at J to 3 bases, leaving 3 bases not matched to a gene.

This clone appeared a few times. The rearrangement joins TRBV2 to TRBJ2-3, with TRBD2 matching 11 bases. Germline V gene lookup returns CDR1 SNHLY and CDR2 FYNNEI. The CDR3 loop spans 12 amino acids. Trimming cost V 8 bases and J 9 bases; bases outside gene matches: 4. The CDR3 loop is CASPPSGGTQYF. CDR3 in DNA: TGTGCCAGCCCCCCTAGCGGGGGGACGCAGTATTTT.